This T cell receptor (beta chain) was identified in a study of shared T cell receptors in the human thymus. Libraries were prepared by immunoSEQ multiplex PCR; TCRdb keeps only in-frame clonotypes and omits some of them. Of under 850,000 clones in the sample, roughly 88% were seen once. CDR3 length: 15 residues. V trimming: 6 bases; J trimming: 1 base; junction bases outside the gene matches: 4. The germline V gene has CDR1 MNHEY and CDR2 SVGAGI. These same records also appear under a second study, on human thymus T cells.

V is TRBV6-5 and J is TRBJ2-3, with 10 bases lining up with TRBD1. The clonotype comes from a boy less than two years old with a congenital heart defect. Input material: thymocytes. DNA of the CDR3: TGTGCCAGCAGGGGACAGGGGTCTGGCACAGATACGCAGTATTTT. Amino acids: CASRGQGSGTDTQYF.